This T cell receptor (beta chain) was sequenced in a study of response to subunit inactivated influenza vaccine. Study outcomes and limitations: The authors put forward the suggestion that each seasonal influenza vaccination may bring in only a limited number of new T cells.

About this clonotype: Its target is not known.

MiXCR, applied by TCRdb to the RT-PCR reads, yields one record per CDR3 protein. The sample includes hundreds of thousands of distinct CDR3 sequences, roughly 13% of them seen just once. V was shortened by 5 bases and J by 0 bases, with 8 bases between the two germline ends. CDR1 is DFQATT and CDR2 is SNEGSKA in the germline V gene (reference sequence). The CDR3 totals 13 residues. This sample comprised PBMCs from blood, obtained approximately 15 days before vaccination. The V gene is TRBV20-1, the J gene TRBJ2-1; TRBD2 might be the D (5 bases). The receptor was isolated from a man aged 45-65 years who received an inactivated influenza vaccine. For the CDR3, the DNA is TGCAGTGCTTCGACTACCTCCTACAATGAGCAGTTCTTC. It codes for CSASTTSYNEQFF.